Included here is one T cell receptor beta chain sequence, with context. What it binds is unknown. Other DNA sequences within the sample encode an identical CDR3. This specimen comes from a study of shared clonotypes between healthy human individuals. The study's findings and limits: Sharing across four donors was highest in naive CD4 (around 5%) and lowest in memory CD8 (approximately 0.4%).

CDR1 and CDR2 (germline): SGHRS, YFSETQ. J gave up 1 base and V 4 bases, and 3 bases lay outside the gene matches. The CDR3 is 16 amino acids. The authors ran the assay at deep level. Original analysis: Quality scores were absent from the junction-only immunoSEQ sequences, so filtering differed. Data came from immunoSEQ multiplex PCR; TCRdb stores just in-frame clones and leaves some out. The DNA gave D and trimming, while V, J and clone size come from that table. The sample includes about 2.3 million clones, 85% to 95% of them seen just once. V is TRBV5-1 and J is TRBJ2-1, with 12 positions matching TRBD2. Sample: naive CD4+ T cells from PBMCs. Stated subset: CD45RA+ positively selected. This TCR was recovered from a man younger than 30 in good health. Some clones in this sample may be carry-over from other donors' samples. CDR3 sequence: CASSSLAGGSYNEQFF. DNA for the CDR3: TGCGCCAGCAGCAGCCTAGCGGGAGGGTCCTACAATGAGCAGTTCTTC.